The TCR beta chain under discussion was sequenced for a study of blood T cell repertoires in COVID-19. Study summary: The United States, Italy and Spain provided the acute and convalescent COVID-19 samples. The cDNA or gDNA used as material had been derived from T cells, B-cell-depleted T cells, or PBMCs.

Authors' analysis steps: Estimation of nucleated cell counts relied on the amplification of reference gene primers. TCRdb's table, derived via immunoSEQ multiplex PCR, lists solely in-frame clones and lacks some. The V and J calls and the clone size are those of that table, but D and trimming were determined from the DNA. This table has over 100,000 clones, 75% to 90% appearing once. The material sequenced was peripheral blood. The origin of this receptor is a man aged 55 to 70 with COVID-19, enrolled during active disease.

The CDR3 DNA is TGTGCCAGCTTCTTACTTAACTATGGCTACACCTTC. Translation: CASFLLNYGYTF. The rearrangement links TRBV6-5 to TRBJ1-2; D remains unclear. The germline V gene has CDR1 MNHEY and CDR2 SVGAGI. The CDR3 has 12 amino acids. Trimming cost V 8 bases and J 1 base, with 8 bases left between them.